The TCR beta chain described here comes from a study of patients and donors after allogeneic stem cell transplantation. This CDR3 has 16 residues. Per the germline V gene, CDR1 is SEHNR and CDR2 is FQNEAQ (reference sequence). Trimming removed 6 bases from V and 4 bases from J, with 19 bases in between. Via MiXCR, TCRdb re-called the RT-PCR reads, giving one row per CDR3 protein. The table shows about a million distinct CDR3 sequences, with under 20% occurring only once. The rearrangement joins TRBV7-9 to TRBJ2-1, with D possibly called TRBD1 or TRBD2 (5 bases each). What was sequenced was blood, either unsorted or a sorted T cell fraction (not recorded which). The receptor was derived from a human donor who was either an allogeneic HSCT recipient or a stem cell or donor lymphocyte infusion donor (not recorded which). It is not recorded whose cells these are; they may come from a transplant donor. The CDR3 reads CASRPGTPGPYNEQFF. CDR3 nucleotide sequence: TGTGCCAGCAGACCCGGGACCCCAGGACCTTACAATGAGCAGTTCTTC.